This T cell receptor beta chain emerged from a study of a mutant IDH1 vaccine in newly diagnosed glioma. Across the whole study: Commencement of vaccination occurred 4-6 weeks following radiotherapy alone, or concurrently with temozolomide cycles. Whole-study results and caveats: Across multiple MHC alleles, 93.3% of patients had vaccine-induced responses.

Produced via immunoSEQ multiplex PCR; TCRdb's table is partial and in-frame only. The table has about 52,000 clones, roughly 72% seen once; the top ten hold about 4.9%. Time point denoted: week 47, end of study. Each dose of the vaccine consisted of 300 ug of mutant IDH1 20-mer peptide, with topical imiquimod. Across weeks 1, 3, 5, 7, 11, 15, 19 and 23, patients received a vaccination each time, eight in all. A word on this clone: Its antigen is still unknown.

Germline loops: CDR1 MNHEY, CDR2 SMNVEV (reference sequence). The CDR3 runs to 13 residues. J was trimmed by 4 bases and V by 6 bases; bases with no gene match: 5. The clonotype was recovered from a middle-aged woman with glioma. Some clones in this sample may be carry-over from other donors' samples. V is TRBV27 and J is TRBJ1-2; 7 bases agree with TRBD1. The specimen was PBMCs, collected from a glioma patient whose treatment included an IDH1 peptide vaccine. The CDR3 nucleotides read TGTGCCAGCAGAGAACAGGGGACCTATGGCTACACCTTC. Its protein is CASREQGTYGYTF.